The 27 T cell receptor beta chains presented below share a single source sample, sequenced in a study of OX40 agonist ivuxolimab in advanced cancers. Repertoires were generated with immunoSEQ multiplex PCR, while TCRdb's copy carries only in-frame clones and drops some. The sample contains about 28,000 clones, roughly 86% of which appear only once. Here the sequenced sample was CD4+ or CD8+ T cells sorted from blood, taken in a trial of the OX40 agonist ivuxolimab. These receptors came from an adult with an advanced solid tumor such as melanoma, head and neck, liver or kidney cancer.

The V call is TRBV28, the J call TRBJ1-3, with D unresolved. There are 14 residues in the CDR3. Germline assignment: CDR1 MDHEN and CDR2 SYDVKM. V lost 3 bases and J lost 0, with 6 bases in between. The CDR3 sequence is CASSFIDSGNTIYF. As DNA, the CDR3 is TGTGCCAGCAGTTTTATTGACTCTGGAAACACCATATATTTT. The whole variable domain, remainder taken from reference TRBV28 and TRBJ1-3, is DVKVTQSSRYLVKRTGEKVFLECVQDMDHENMFWYRQDPGLGLRLIYFSYDVKMKEKGDIPEGYSVSREKKERFSLILESASTNQTSMYLCASSFIDSGNTIYFGEGSWLTVV.

The chain recombines TRBV7-8 with TRBJ1-2; D remains ambiguous. CDR1 and CDR2 (germline): SGHVS, FQNEAQ. The CDR3 length is 14 residues. V lost 5 bases to trimming and J lost 3 bases, with 13 bases between them. The CDR3, as DNA: TGTGCCAGCAGCCTCGAGTCGGGGTACTATGGCTACACCTTC. It specifies CASSLESGYYGYTF.

The chain uses TRBV29-1 and TRBJ2-7; 9 positions match TRBD2. CDR3 size: 16 residues. Trimming cost V 6 bases and J 2 bases; bases outside gene matches: 14. CDR1 and CDR2 from the germline V gene are SQVTM and ANQGSEA. The CDR3 loop reads CSVAGGLAGNPYEQYF. CDR3 in DNA: TGCAGCGTGGCGGGGGGGTTAGCGGGAAACCCCTACGAGCAGTACTTC.

J is TRBJ2-7 and V is TRBV29-1, with TRBD2 matching over 11 bases. Germline V lookup: CDR1 SQVTM, CDR2 ANQGSEA. V was clipped by 7 bases and J by 3 bases; unmatched bases: 5. The CDR3 consists of 13 residues. CDR3 residues: CSAEGTSGYEQYF. Here the CDR3 DNA reads TGCAGCGCCGAGGGGACTAGCGGCTACGAGCAGTACTTC.

V and J are TRBV2 and TRBJ1-2; 9 nucleotides agree with TRBD1. Germline values: CDR1 SNHLY, CDR2 FYNNEI. J gave up 5 bases and V 6 bases, and 1 base lay outside the gene matches. The CDR3 spans 12 residues. The CDR3 DNA reads TGTGCCAGCAGAGGACAGGGGTATGGCTACACCTTC. Amino acids: CASRGQGYGYTF.

The V call is TRBV28, the J call TRBJ2-7; perhaps TRBD1 as D (5 bases). V was shortened by 7 bases and J by 0 bases, with 13 bases between the two germline ends. Germline CDR1 reads MDHEN; CDR2 reads SYDVKM. This CDR3 is built from 14 residues. The CDR3 is CASIPDRNSYEQYF. Here the CDR3 DNA reads TGTGCCAGCATCCCCGACAGAAACTCCTACGAGCAGTACTTC.

This rearrangement joins TRBV19 to TRBJ2-1; no definite D call. This CDR3 spans 15 amino acids. V shed 5 bases and J shed 2 bases, with 13 bases lying between them. In germline, CDR1 is LNHDA, CDR2 SQIVND (reference sequence). The CDR3 DNA is TGTGCCAGTAGTCCCGGTGTTGAGGCCTACAATGAGCAGTTCTTC. It codes for CASSPGVEAYNEQFF. Combining the CDR3 with reference TRBV19 and TRBJ2-1 gives the whole variable domain DGGITQSPKYLFRKEGQNVTLSCEQNLNHDAMYWYRQDPGQGLRLIYYSQIVNDFQKGDIAEGYSVSREKKESFPLTVTSAQKNPTAFYLCASSPGVEAYNEQFFGPGTRLTVL.

The V and J genes are TRBV6-5 and TRBJ1-2; 10 bases match TRBD1. Per germline, CDR1 MNHEY and CDR2 SVGAGI. Trimming removed 3 bases from V and 5 bases from J; junction bases left unmatched: 3. The CDR3 runs to 14 residues. The CDR3 loop is CASSYRQGAYGYTF. The CDR3 region has the DNA TGTGCCAGCAGTTATCGACAGGGGGCGTATGGCTACACCTTC.

This chain uses TRBV4-2 with TRBJ2-7; the D is unclear. Trimming stripped 0 bases from V and 3 bases from J, with 12 bases between. Germline values: CDR1 LGHNA, CDR2 YNFKEQ. The CDR3 sequence is 15 residues long. CDR3 DNA sequence: TGTGCCAGCAGCCAAGATCACACTTCCCTCTACGAGCAGTACTTC. This encodes CASSQDHTSLYEQYF.

The chain couples TRBV4-2 to TRBJ2-1, with 9 bases matching TRBD2. The junction had 4 bases not matched to a gene; V was cut back by 4 bases and J by 3 bases. CDR3 length: 15 amino acids. CDR1 LGHNA and CDR2 YNFKEQ come from the germline V gene. The CDR3 loop is CASSPGGRDYNEQFF. CDR3 in DNA: TGTGCCAGCAGCCCGGGCGGGAGGGACTACAATGAGCAGTTCTTC.

DNA for the CDR3: TGTGCCATCCCGCCTTGGGGACGAGAGACCCAGTACTTC. Translation: CAIPPWGRETQYF. The chain recombines TRBV10-3 with TRBJ2-5; tentatively, D is TRBD1 or TRBD2 (5 bases each). The CDR3 contains 13 residues. Trimming cost V 8 bases and J 4 bases, with 14 bases left between them. The V gene's germline CDR1 is ENHRY and CDR2 SYGVKD.

The J gene is TRBJ2-7, the V gene TRBV7-9, with TRBD2 matching 15 bases. This CDR3 contains 18 residues. CDR1 SEHNR and CDR2 FQNEAQ come from the germline V gene (reference sequence). The V and J ends lost 1 base and 5 bases, in that order; junction bases with no gene match: 9. CDR3 residues: CASSLESGTSGRLDEQYF. CDR3 DNA: TGTGCCAGCAGCTTAGAGTCCGGGACTAGCGGGAGGCTCGACGAGCAGTACTTC.

The CDR3 nucleotides read TGTGCCTGGGTACCGGGACAGGGGGCGTACGAGCAGTACTTC. Amino acids: CAWVPGQGAYEQYF. J is TRBJ2-7 and V is TRBV30, with TRBD1 matching over 12 bases. In germline, CDR1 is GTSNPN, CDR2 SVGIG (reference sequence). V was clipped by 5 bases and J by 4 bases; unmatched bases: 6. The CDR3 loop spans 14 amino acids.

The chain has TRBV28 and TRBJ2-1; 10 bases agree with TRBD2. Losses at the gene ends were 4 bases for V and 2 bases for J; bases not matched to a gene: 8. Germline V gene lookup returns CDR1 MDHEN and CDR2 SYDVKM. The CDR3 extends over 17 amino acids. CDR3 residues: CASSSHSGLATYNEQFF. In DNA, the CDR3 is TGTGCCAGCAGTTCCCATTCGGGACTAGCGACCTACAATGAGCAGTTCTTC.

V usage is TRBV4-1 and J usage is TRBJ1-3; D is uncertain. The germline V gene encodes CDR1 MGHRA and CDR2 YSYEKL. The CDR3 is 12 residues long. With 5 bases removed from V and 1 base from J, the gap between germline ends came to 3 bases. This CDR3 is CASSGSGNTIYF. Here the CDR3 DNA reads TGCGCCAGCAGCGGGTCTGGAAACACCATATATTTT.

The chain is built from TRBV5-6 and TRBJ2-5; unclear D gene. This CDR3 region has 11 residues. The V gene lost 5 bases and the J gene lost 2 bases, with 4 bases spanning the gap. In germline, CDR1 is SGHDT, CDR2 YYEEEE. CDR3 sequence (DNA): TGTGCCAGCAGTTTACAAGAGACCCAGTACTTC. Translating it yields CASSLQETQYF. Using reference TRBV5-6 and TRBJ2-5 for the parts outside the CDR3, the full variable domain is DAGVTQSPTHLIKTRGQQVTLRCSPKSGHDTVSWYQQALGQGPQFIFQYYEEEERQRGNFPDRFSGHQFPNYSSELNVNALLLGDSALYLCASSLQETQYFGPGTRLLVL.

The chain joins TRBV4-1 to TRBJ2-3, with D perhaps assigned TRBD1 or TRBD2 (7 bases each). There are 16 residues in the CDR3. The germline V gene encodes CDR1 MGHRA and CDR2 YSYEKL. V lost 5 bases and J lost 4, with 19 bases in between. The CDR3 nucleotides are TGCGCCAGCAGCTCAAGGGGAGGGGGCTTTTCAGATACGCAGTATTTT. Encoded protein: CASSSRGGGFSDTQYF.

This rearrangement joins TRBV6-5 to TRBJ1-4, with TRBD1 identical over 9 bases. Germline-derived CDR1 and CDR2 are MNHEY and SVGAGI. Trimming removed 5 bases from V and 7 bases from J; junction bases left unmatched: 8. This CDR3 region has 15 residues. The CDR3 sequence: CASSITGGEGEKLFF. Written as DNA, the CDR3 is TGTGCCAGCAGTATAACAGGGGGCGAGGGTGAAAAACTGTTTTTT.

The chain joins TRBV6-5 to TRBJ2-7, with TRBD2 matching over 7 bases. The length of the CDR3 is 12 residues. The germline V gene encodes CDR1 MNHEY and CDR2 SVGAGI. The V gene end was trimmed by 6 bases and the J gene end by 6 bases; junction bases not matched to a gene: 5. CDR3 in amino acids: CASSPSSGEQYF. The CDR3 nucleotides are TGTGCCAGCAGCCCCTCTAGCGGCGAGCAGTACTTC.

The CDR3 spells CASSEMAVSYEQYF. The CDR3 nucleotides are TGTGCCAGTAGTGAAATGGCAGTCTCCTACGAGCAGTACTTC. The chain links TRBV19 to TRBJ2-7; no reliable D call. CDR3 length equals 14 residues. Trimming shortened V by 5 bases and J by 0 bases, and 11 bases separated the two germline ends. Germline CDR1 reads LNHDA; CDR2 reads SQIVND (reference sequence).

This clone came up once. This chain uses TRBV11-2 with TRBJ2-3; 10 bases agree with TRBD2. Trimming at V came to 5 bases and at J to 3 bases, leaving 11 bases not matched to a gene. From germline, CDR1 is SGHAT and CDR2 FQNNGV. This CDR3 is built from 17 residues. The CDR3 sequence is CASSRASGRANTDTQYF. CDR3 in DNA: TGTGCCAGCAGCCGTGCGAGCGGGAGGGCGAATACAGATACGCAGTATTTT.

V and J are TRBV21-1 and TRBJ2-3; the table names TRBD1, a call not compared with the DNA. TRBV21-1 constitutes a pseudogene. The CDR3 is 18 amino acids. The CDR3 reads CASSPAHRGPENTDTQYF. The CDR3 nucleotides read TGTGCCAGCAGCCCTGCGCACAGGGGACCGGAAAACACAGATACGCAGTATTTT.

The V gene is TRBV4-1, the J gene TRBJ2-7; tentative D call: TRBD2 (6 bases). Per the germline V gene, CDR1 is MGHRA and CDR2 is YSYEKL. The CDR3 is 16 amino acids. V gave up 4 bases and J gave up 0 bases, with 16 bases separating them. The CDR3 spells CASSPLLAPSSYEQYF. The CDR3 bases are TGCGCCAGCAGCCCCTTACTAGCTCCCAGCTCCTACGAGCAGTACTTC.

The chain has TRBV7-9 and TRBJ2-3, with D perhaps matching TRBD1 or TRBD2 (7 bases each). Trimming left V 8 bases short and J 6 bases short, with 21 bases between. CDR1 SEHNR and CDR2 FQNEAQ come from the germline V gene (reference sequence). The length of the CDR3 is 15 residues. DNA of the CDR3: TGTGCCAGCGGTCTGTCGCGACAGGGAGGGGATACGCAGTATTTT. It is translated as CASGLSRQGGDTQYF.

This clone was recorded only once. Its ends do not fully match the called genes, so a read error is possible. The chain is built from TRBV28 and TRBJ2-7; D remains unclear. This CDR3 spans 13 amino acids. The germline CDR1 and CDR2 sequences are MDHEN and SYDVKM. This CDR3 reads CASSLQNRDEQYF. The CDR3 DNA sequence: TGCGCCAGCAGCCTTCAGAACCGGGACGAGCAGTACTTC.

This chain connects TRBV6-1 to TRBJ2-7; possible D gene TRBD1, 6 bases. The CDR3 extends over 16 amino acids. Trimming took 2 bases from V and 2 from J, leaving 16 bases between them. CDR1 and CDR2 (germline): MNHNS, SASEGT. The CDR3, as DNA: TGTGCCAGCAGTGAATCCACGGGACAAGGGCCCTACGAGCAGTACTTC. Translated, it gives CASSESTGQGPYEQYF.

V gene TRBV7-8 combines with J gene TRBJ2-7; a possible D gene is TRBD2 (5 bases). The CDR3 sequence is 12 residues long. Trimming pared 1 base from V and 5 bases from J, leaving 6 bases between. The germline V gene encodes CDR1 SGHVS and CDR2 FQNEAQ. The CDR3 region is CASSLGLNEQYF. The DNA for the CDR3 is TGTGCCAGCAGCTTAGGACTAAACGAGCAGTACTTC. Full variable domain (outside the CDR3, taken from reference TRBV7-8 and TRBJ2-7): GAGVSQSPRYKVAKRGQDVALRCDPISGHVSLFWYQQALGQGPEFLTYFQNEAQLDKSGLPSDRFFAERPEGSVSTLKIQRTQQEDSAVYLCASSLGLNEQYFGPGTRLTVT.